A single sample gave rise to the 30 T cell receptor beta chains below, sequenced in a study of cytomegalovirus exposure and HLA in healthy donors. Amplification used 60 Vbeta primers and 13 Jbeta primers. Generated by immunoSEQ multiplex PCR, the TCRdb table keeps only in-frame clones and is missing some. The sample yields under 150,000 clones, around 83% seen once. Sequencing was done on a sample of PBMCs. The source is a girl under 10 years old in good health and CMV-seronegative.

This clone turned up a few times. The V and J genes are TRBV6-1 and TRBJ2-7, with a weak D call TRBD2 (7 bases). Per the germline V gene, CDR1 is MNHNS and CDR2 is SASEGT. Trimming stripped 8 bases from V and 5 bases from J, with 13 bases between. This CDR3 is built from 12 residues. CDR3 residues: CASGQGRDEQYF. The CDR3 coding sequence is TGTGCCAGCGGGCAGGGGAGGGACGAGCAGTACTTC.

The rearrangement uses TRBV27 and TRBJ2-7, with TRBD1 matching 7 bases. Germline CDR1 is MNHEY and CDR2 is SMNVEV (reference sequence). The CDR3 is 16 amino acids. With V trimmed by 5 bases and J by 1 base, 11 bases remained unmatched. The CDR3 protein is CASSPTPGQKSYEQYF. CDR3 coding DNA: TGTGCCAGCAGTCCCACCCCGGGACAGAAGTCCTACGAGCAGTACTTC.

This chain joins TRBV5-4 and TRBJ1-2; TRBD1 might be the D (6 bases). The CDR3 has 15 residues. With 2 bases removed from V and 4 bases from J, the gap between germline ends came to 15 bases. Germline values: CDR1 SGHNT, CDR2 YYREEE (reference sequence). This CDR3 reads CASSFGQGSFYGYTF. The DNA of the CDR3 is TGTGCCAGCAGCTTTGGGCAGGGGAGTTTCTATGGCTACACCTTC.

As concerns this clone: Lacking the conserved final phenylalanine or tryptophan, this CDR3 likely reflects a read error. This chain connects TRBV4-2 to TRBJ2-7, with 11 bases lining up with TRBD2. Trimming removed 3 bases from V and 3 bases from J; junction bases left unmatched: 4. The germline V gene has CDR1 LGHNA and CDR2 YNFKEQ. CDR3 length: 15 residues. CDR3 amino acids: CASSQAGTSGYEQYS. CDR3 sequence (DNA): TGTGCCAGCAGCCAGGCCGGGACTAGCGGCTACGAGCAGTACTCC.

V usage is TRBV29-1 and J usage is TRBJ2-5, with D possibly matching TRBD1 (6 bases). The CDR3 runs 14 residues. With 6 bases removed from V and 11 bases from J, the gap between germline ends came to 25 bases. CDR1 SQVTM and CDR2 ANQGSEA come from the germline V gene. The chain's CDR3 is CSVGHQGSRVEQYF. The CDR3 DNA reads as TGCAGCGTAGGGCATCAGGGGAGTCGAGTGGAGCAGTACTTC.

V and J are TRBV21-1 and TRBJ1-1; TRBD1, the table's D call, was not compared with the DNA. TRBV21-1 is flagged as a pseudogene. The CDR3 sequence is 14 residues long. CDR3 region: CASSRQGVNTEAFF. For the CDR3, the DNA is TGTGCCAGCAGCAGACAGGGTGTGAACACTGAAGCTTTCTTT.

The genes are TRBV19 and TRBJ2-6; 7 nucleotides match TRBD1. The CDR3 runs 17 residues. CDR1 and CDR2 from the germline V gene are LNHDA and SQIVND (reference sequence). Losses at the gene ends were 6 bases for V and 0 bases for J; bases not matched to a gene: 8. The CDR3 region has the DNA TGTGCCAGTAGCACCGGGACAGCGAGCTCTGGGGCCAACGTCCTGACTTTC. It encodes CASSTGTASSGANVLTF.

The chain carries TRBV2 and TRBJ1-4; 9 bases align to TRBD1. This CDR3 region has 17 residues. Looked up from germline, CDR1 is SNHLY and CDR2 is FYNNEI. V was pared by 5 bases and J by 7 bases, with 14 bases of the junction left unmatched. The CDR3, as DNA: TGTGCCAGCAGTCCTGGACAGGGGCCACAATGGGGTGAAAAACTGTTTTTT. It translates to CASSPGQGPQWGEKLFF.

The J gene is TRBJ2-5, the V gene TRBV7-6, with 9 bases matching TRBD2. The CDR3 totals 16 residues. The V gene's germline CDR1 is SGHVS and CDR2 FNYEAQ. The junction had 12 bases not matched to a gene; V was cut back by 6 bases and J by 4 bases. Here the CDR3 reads CASRPTLAGERETQYF. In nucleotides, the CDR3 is TGTGCCAGCAGACCTACGTTAGCGGGGGAGCGAGAGACCCAGTACTTC.

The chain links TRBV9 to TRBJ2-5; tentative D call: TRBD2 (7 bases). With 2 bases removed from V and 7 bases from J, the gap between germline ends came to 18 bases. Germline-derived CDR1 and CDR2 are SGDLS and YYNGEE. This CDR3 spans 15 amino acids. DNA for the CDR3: TGTGCCAGCAGCGTGTCTAGCGGAGAGGGGGGGACCCAGTACTTC. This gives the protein CASSVSSGEGGTQYF.

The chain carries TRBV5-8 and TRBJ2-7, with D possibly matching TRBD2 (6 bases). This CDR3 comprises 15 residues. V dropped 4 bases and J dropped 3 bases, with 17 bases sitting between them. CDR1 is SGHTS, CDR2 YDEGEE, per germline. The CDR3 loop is CASSRGDSGFYEQYF. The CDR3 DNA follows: TGTGCCAGCAGCCGGGGTGATAGCGGCTTCTACGAGCAGTACTTC.

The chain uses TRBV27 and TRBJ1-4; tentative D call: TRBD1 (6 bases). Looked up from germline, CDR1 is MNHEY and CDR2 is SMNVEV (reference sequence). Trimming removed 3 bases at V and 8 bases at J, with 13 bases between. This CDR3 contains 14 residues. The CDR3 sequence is CASSFTGQSEKLFF. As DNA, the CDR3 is TGTGCCAGCAGTTTCACAGGGCAAAGCGAAAAACTGTTTTTT.

The CDR3 here is CSVGGPFEQYF. The CDR3 DNA follows: TGCAGCGTGGGGGGACCGTTCGAGCAGTACTTC. The chain combines TRBV29-1 with TRBJ2-7, with TRBD2 as a possible D gene (6 bases). The CDR3 covers 11 residues. V shed 6 bases and J shed 6 bases, with 12 bases lying between them. Germline-derived CDR1 and CDR2 are SQVTM and ANQGSEA.

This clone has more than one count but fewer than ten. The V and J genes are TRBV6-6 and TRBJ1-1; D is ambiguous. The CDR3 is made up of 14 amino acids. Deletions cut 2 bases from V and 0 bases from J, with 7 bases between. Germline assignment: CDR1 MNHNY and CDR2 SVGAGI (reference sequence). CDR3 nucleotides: TGTGCCAGCAGTTACGGGAGGATGAACACTGAAGCTTTCTTT. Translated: CASSYGRMNTEAFF.

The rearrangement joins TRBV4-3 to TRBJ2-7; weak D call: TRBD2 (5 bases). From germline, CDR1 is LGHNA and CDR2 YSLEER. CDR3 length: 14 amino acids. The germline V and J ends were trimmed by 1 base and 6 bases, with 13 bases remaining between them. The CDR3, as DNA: TGCGCCAGCAGCCAAGGGAGGTGGACCTCCGAGCAGTACTTC. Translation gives CASSQGRWTSEQYF.

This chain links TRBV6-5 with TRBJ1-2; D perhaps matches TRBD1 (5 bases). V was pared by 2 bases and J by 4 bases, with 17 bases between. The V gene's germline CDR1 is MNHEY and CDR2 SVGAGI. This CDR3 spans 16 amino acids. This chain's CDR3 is CASSYHAPTDSYGYTF. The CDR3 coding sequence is TGTGCCAGCAGTTACCATGCCCCGACAGACAGCTATGGCTACACCTTC.

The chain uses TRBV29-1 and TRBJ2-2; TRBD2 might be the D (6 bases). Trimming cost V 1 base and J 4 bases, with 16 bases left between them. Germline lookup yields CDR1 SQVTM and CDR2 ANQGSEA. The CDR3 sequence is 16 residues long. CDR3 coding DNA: TGCAGCGTTGAAGTTGCCGGGGGATCGGGCACCGGGGAGCTGTTTTTT. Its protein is CSVEVAGGSGTGELFF.

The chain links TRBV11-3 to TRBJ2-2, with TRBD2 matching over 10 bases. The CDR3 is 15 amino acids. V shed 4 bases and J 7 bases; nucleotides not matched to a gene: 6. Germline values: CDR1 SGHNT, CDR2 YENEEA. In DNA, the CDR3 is TGTGCCAGCAGCTCTTTAGCGGGAGGTGTCGGGGAGCTGTTTTTT. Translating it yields CASSSLAGGVGELFF.

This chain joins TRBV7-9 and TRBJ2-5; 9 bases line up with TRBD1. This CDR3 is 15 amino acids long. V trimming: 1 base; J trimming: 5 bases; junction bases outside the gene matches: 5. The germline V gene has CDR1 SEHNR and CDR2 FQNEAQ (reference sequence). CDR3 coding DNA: TGTGCCAGCAGCTTAGACACGGACAGGGGTGAGACCCAGTACTTC. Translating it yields CASSLDTDRGETQYF.

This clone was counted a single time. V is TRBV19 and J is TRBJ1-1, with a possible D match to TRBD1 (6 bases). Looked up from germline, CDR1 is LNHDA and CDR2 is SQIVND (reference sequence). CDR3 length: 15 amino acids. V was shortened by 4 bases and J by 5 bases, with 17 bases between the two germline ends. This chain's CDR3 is CASSKGGRRGTEAFF. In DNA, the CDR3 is TGTGCCAGTAGTAAGGGGGGGCGAAGAGGTACTGAAGCTTTCTTT.

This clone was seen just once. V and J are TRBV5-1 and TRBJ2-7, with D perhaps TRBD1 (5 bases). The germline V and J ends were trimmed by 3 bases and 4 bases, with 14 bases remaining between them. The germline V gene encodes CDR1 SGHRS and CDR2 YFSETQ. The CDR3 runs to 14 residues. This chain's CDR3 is CASSSVKGAYEQYF. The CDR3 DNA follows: TGCGCCAGCAGCTCGGTTAAAGGGGCATACGAGCAGTACTTC.

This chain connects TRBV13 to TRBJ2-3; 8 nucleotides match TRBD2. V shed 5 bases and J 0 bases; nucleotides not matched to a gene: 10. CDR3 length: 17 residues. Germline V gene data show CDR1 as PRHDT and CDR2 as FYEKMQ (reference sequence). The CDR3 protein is CASSPPSAGGSTDTQYF. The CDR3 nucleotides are TGTGCCAGCAGCCCCCCCTCTGCGGGGGGCAGCACAGATACGCAGTATTTT.

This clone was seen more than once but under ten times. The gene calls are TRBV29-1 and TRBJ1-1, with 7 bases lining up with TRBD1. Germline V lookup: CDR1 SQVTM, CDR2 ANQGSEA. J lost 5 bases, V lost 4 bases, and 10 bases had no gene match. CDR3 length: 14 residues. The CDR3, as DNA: TGCAGCGTTGGACTCGACAGGGTTGGGACTGAAGCTTTCTTT. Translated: CSVGLDRVGTEAFF.

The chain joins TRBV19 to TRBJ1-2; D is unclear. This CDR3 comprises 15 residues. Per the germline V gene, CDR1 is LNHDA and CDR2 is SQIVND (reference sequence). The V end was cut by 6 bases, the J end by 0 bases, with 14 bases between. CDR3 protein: CASSPNFGANYGYTF. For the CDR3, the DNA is TGTGCCAGTAGCCCGAATTTCGGAGCTAACTATGGCTACACCTTC.

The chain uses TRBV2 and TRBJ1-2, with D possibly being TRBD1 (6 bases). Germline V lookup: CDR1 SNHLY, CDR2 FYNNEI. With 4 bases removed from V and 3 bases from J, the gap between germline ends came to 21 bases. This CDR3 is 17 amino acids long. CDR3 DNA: TGTGCCAGCAGTGTGTTCTGGGGGCGACGGTTCGACTATGGCTACACCTTC. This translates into CASSVFWGRRFDYGYTF.

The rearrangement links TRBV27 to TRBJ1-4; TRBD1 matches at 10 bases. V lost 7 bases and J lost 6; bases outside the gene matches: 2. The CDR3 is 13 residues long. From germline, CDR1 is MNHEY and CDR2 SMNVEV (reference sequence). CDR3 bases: TGTGCCAGCACCGGGACAGGGGATGAAAAACTGTTTTTT. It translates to CASTGTGDEKLFF.

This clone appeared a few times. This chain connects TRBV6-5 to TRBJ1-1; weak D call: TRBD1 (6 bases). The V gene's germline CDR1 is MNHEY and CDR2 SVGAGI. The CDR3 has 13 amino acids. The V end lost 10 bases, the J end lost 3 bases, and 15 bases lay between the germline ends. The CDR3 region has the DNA TGTGCCACCTGGGGGGGGCCGGACACTGAAGCTTTCTTT. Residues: CATWGGPDTEAFF.

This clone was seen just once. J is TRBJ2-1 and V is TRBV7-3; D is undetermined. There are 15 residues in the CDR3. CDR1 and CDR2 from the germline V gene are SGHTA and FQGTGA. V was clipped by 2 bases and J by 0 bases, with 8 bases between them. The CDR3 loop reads CASSLESSSYNEQFF. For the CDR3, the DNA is TGTGCCAGCAGCTTAGAGTCGAGCTCCTACAATGAGCAGTTCTTC.

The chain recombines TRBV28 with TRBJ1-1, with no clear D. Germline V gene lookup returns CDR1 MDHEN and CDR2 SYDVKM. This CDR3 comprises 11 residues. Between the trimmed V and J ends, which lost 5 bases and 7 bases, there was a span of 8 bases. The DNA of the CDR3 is TGTGCCAGCAGTCTCCGGGTTGAAGCTTTCTTT. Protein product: CASSLRVEAFF.

CDR3 amino acids: CASSLDPGLTEAFF. The DNA for the CDR3 is TGTGCCAGCAGTTTAGATCCGGGTCTCACTGAAGCTTTCTTT. The V call is TRBV27, the J call TRBJ1-1, with D unclear. From germline, CDR1 is MNHEY and CDR2 SMNVEV (reference sequence). Trimming stripped 2 bases from V and 4 bases from J, with 11 bases between. This CDR3 spans 14 amino acids.